The rows below give T cell receptor beta chains drawn from one sample of a study of blood T cells in healthy people across ages. A single record per CDR3 protein comes from TCRdb applying MiXCR to the 5' RACE reads. The table shows some 730,000 distinct CDR3 sequences, with 22% occurring only once. Sample: blood. The receptors come from a man between 65 and 85 years old in good health. CDR3s include the opening cysteine and the closing phenylalanine or tryptophan. D genes are given only for firm matches. Rows may omit the clone size; those that give it use once, few, many or a size class.

v_call: TRBV5-1; j_call: TRBJ2-1; clone_size: many; d_call: TRBD1; cdr3_nt: TGCGCCAGCAGCACAAACGGGGACAGTGAGCAGTTCTTC; cdr3_aa: CASSTNGDSEQFF
v_call: TRBV12-3/TRBV12-4; j_call: TRBJ1-1; clone_size: few; d_call: TRBD1; cdr3_nt: TGTGCCAGCAAATACACCCGAGGGGGCGCTGAAGCTTTCTTT; cdr3_aa: CASKYTRGGAEAFF
v_call: TRBV3-1; j_call: TRBJ2-1; clone_size: few; d_call: .; cdr3_nt: TGTGCCAGCAGCCAAGATTCTCCCTACAGGTGGGCGGTGAATTACAATGAGCAGTTCTTC; cdr3_aa: CASSQDSPYRWAVNYNEQFF
v_call: TRBV27; j_call: TRBJ1-1; clone_size: .; d_call: .; cdr3_nt: TGTGCCGTCGGGGGCTCCATGAACACTGAAGCTTTCTTT; cdr3_aa: CAVGGSMNTEAFF
v_call: TRBV5-1; j_call: TRBJ2-5; clone_size: .; d_call: .; cdr3_nt: TGCGCCAGCACCTTGAATCAAGAGACCCAGTACTTC; cdr3_aa: CASTLNQETQYF
v_call: TRBV12-5; j_call: TRBJ2-1; clone_size: few; d_call: .; cdr3_nt: TGTGCTAGTGGTTCCGGACAGTACTCCTACAATGAGCAGTTCTTC; cdr3_aa: CASGSGQYSYNEQFF
v_call: TRBV5-6; j_call: TRBJ1-1; clone_size: .; d_call: .; cdr3_nt: TGTGCCAGCAGCTTGGAAGTGGCAGGTCGTAAGGCTTTCTTT; cdr3_aa: CASSLEVAGRKAFF
v_call: TRBV12-3/TRBV12-4; j_call: TRBJ1-2; clone_size: many; d_call: .; cdr3_nt: TGTGCCAGCAGTTCAGGGGCGAATGGCTACACCTTC; cdr3_aa: CASSSGANGYTF
v_call: TRBV6-6; j_call: TRBJ1-2; clone_size: few; d_call: .; cdr3_nt: TGTGCCAGCAGTTACGGTTGGGAAACTAACTATGGCTACACCTTC; cdr3_aa: CASSYGWETNYGYTF
v_call: TRBV27; j_call: TRBJ1-3; clone_size: .; d_call: .; cdr3_nt: TGTGCCAGCAGTTCCCGACAGAGCTCTGGAAACACCATATATTTT; cdr3_aa: CASSSRQSSGNTIYF
v_call: TRBV29-1; j_call: TRBJ2-5; clone_size: few; d_call: .; cdr3_nt: TGCAGCGTTGAGGCAGGGTGGTGGGAGACCCAGTACTTC; cdr3_aa: CSVEAGWWETQYF
v_call: TRBV10-1; j_call: TRBJ2-3; clone_size: many; d_call: TRBD1; cdr3_nt: TGCGCCAGCAGCGACAGGGAGACGCAGTATTTT; cdr3_aa: CASSDRETQYF
v_call: TRBV29-1; j_call: TRBJ1-2; clone_size: many; d_call: .; cdr3_nt: TGCAGCGCCGAGGACTATGGCTACACCTTC; cdr3_aa: CSAEDYGYTF
v_call: TRBV10-3; j_call: TRBJ1-1; clone_size: .; d_call: .; cdr3_nt: TGTGCCACCGGGTTGAACACTGAAGCTTTCTTT; cdr3_aa: CATGLNTEAFF
v_call: TRBV30; j_call: TRBJ1-1; clone_size: .; d_call: .; cdr3_nt: TGTGCCTGGAGTGCGGACAGACACACTGAAGCTTTCTTT; cdr3_aa: CAWSADRHTEAFF
v_call: TRBV24-1; j_call: TRBJ2-5; clone_size: few; d_call: .; cdr3_nt: TGTGCCACCAGTGACCCAGAAGAGACCCAGTACTTC; cdr3_aa: CATSDPEETQYF
v_call: TRBV5-1; j_call: TRBJ1-1; clone_size: .; d_call: TRBD1; cdr3_nt: TGCGCCAGCAGCTTGGGACAGGGGCTGGTCGACACTGAAGCTTTCTTT; cdr3_aa: CASSLGQGLVDTEAFF
v_call: TRBV29-1; j_call: TRBJ1-1; clone_size: .; d_call: .; cdr3_nt: TGCAGCGCTGGACAGTCCCCGGCTGAAGCTTTCTTT; cdr3_aa: CSAGQSPAEAFF
v_call: TRBV5-1; j_call: TRBJ2-3; clone_size: .; d_call: TRBD2; cdr3_nt: TGCGCCAGCAGCACGCGTGGACTAGCGGGAGCATCAGATACGCAGTATTTT; cdr3_aa: CASSTRGLAGASDTQYF
v_call: TRBV12-5; j_call: TRBJ2-3; clone_size: .; d_call: TRBD2; cdr3_nt: TGTGCTAGTGGATGGGGACTAGCGGGCCGCACAGATACGCAGTATTTT; cdr3_aa: CASGWGLAGRTDTQYF
v_call: TRBV11-3; j_call: TRBJ2-6; clone_size: .; d_call: .; cdr3_nt: TGTGCCAGCAGCTTATACAGGACTGGGGCCAACGTCCTGACTTTC; cdr3_aa: CASSLYRTGANVLTF
v_call: TRBV28; j_call: TRBJ2-2; clone_size: many; d_call: TRBD2; cdr3_nt: TGTGCCAGCACCCCCAGCGGGACGAACACCGGGGAGCTGTTTTTT; cdr3_aa: CASTPSGTNTGELFF
v_call: TRBV6-5; j_call: TRBJ2-7; clone_size: few; d_call: TRBD2; cdr3_nt: TGTGCCAGCAGACGGACTAGCACCTCGTACGAGCAGTACTTC; cdr3_aa: CASRRTSTSYEQYF